These 22 T cell receptor beta chains share one sample of origin, sequenced in a study of T cell responses to AZD1222 COVID-19 vaccine. Assay: immunoSEQ multiplex PCR; the TCRdb copy retains only in-frame clones and omits some. This repertoire shows 140,000 to 150,000 clones, around four fifths found once; its top ten account for 3.5% to 5%. The input for sequencing was peripheral blood, taken on day 0 of MenACWY control vaccination. These receptors all stem from an adult in good health.

The rearrangement joins TRBV19 to TRBJ2-6; 8 bases line up with TRBD1. Germline trimming cut 2 bases from V and 2 bases from J; bases unmatched to any gene: 5. Germline CDR1 LNHDA, CDR2 SQIVND (reference sequence). The CDR3 extends over 17 amino acids. CDR3 coding DNA: TGTGCCAGTAGTATACAGGGGGCATTGCCTGGGGCCAACGTCCTGACTTTC. It is translated as CASSIQGALPGANVLTF.

The chain has TRBV5-5 and TRBJ2-7; D possibly corresponds to TRBD1 (5 bases). CDR1 is SGHKS, CDR2 YYEKEE, per germline (reference sequence). Trimming shortened V by 1 base and J by 4 bases, and 21 bases separated the two germline ends. The CDR3 has 17 residues. The CDR3 here is CASSLTGDSLRNYEQYF. The CDR3 DNA reads as TGTGCCAGCAGCTTGACAGGTGACTCCCTTCGTAATTACGAGCAGTACTTC.

This chain uses TRBV7-2 with TRBJ2-1; D is perhaps TRBD2 (6 bases). The CDR3 has 16 amino acids. Germline CDR1 reads SGHTA; CDR2 reads FQGNSA. Between the trimmed V and J ends, which lost 0 bases and 0 bases, there was a span of 9 bases. Here the CDR3 DNA reads TGTGCCAGCAGCTTAGCGGAGGGTAGCTCCTACAATGAGCAGTTCTTC. Its translation: CASSLAEGSSYNEQFF.

This clone appeared once. Germline and junction disagree at one end, which may indicate a read error. This chain joins TRBV18 and TRBJ2-1; possibly TRBD1 for D (6 bases). CDR1 and CDR2 (germline): KGHSH, LQKENI. The CDR3 is 13 amino acids. The CDR3 DNA sequence: TGTGCCAGCTCCCCACAGGGATACAATGAGCAGTTCTTC. Amino acids: CASSPQGYNEQFF.

The CDR3 region is CASSPQTSGGSEQFF. In DNA, the CDR3 is TGTGCCAGCAGCCCCCAGACTAGCGGGGGTAGTGAGCAGTTCTTC. This chain connects TRBV9 to TRBJ2-1, with 12 bases lining up with TRBD2. Germline V gene sequence: CDR1 SGDLS, CDR2 YYNGEE. The CDR3 covers 15 residues. V shed 4 bases and J 9 bases; nucleotides not matched to a gene: 8. The whole variable domain, remainder taken from reference TRBV9 and TRBJ2-1, is DSGVTQTPKHLITATGQRVTLRCSPRSGDLSVYWYQQSLDQGLQFLIQYYNGEERAKGNILERFSAQQFPDLHSELNLSSLELGDSALYFCASSPQTSGGSEQFFGPGTRLTVL.

V is TRBV10-2 and J is TRBJ2-3; weak D call: TRBD2 (5 bases). Per the germline V gene, CDR1 is WSHSY and CDR2 is SAAADI. Trimming stripped 3 bases from V and 3 bases from J, with 13 bases between. This CDR3 is 15 amino acids long. The CDR3 nucleotides read TGCGCCAGCAGTGACAGGAACGGGAAAACAGATACGCAGTATTTT. Translated, it gives CASSDRNGKTDTQYF.

V gene TRBV29-1 combines with J gene TRBJ2-2, with 7 nucleotides matching TRBD2. After removal of 7 bases from V and 6 bases from J, the junction contained 2 bases not matched to a gene. Per the germline V gene, CDR1 is SQVTM and CDR2 is ANQGSEA. This CDR3 region has 11 residues. The CDR3 DNA sequence: TGCAGCGCACGGGGGGCCGGGGAGCTGTTTTTT. Its protein is CSARGAGELFF.

V and J are TRBV4-2 and TRBJ2-5; D possibly matches TRBD1 or TRBD2 (6 bases each). The CDR3 totals 15 residues. Germline V gene sequence: CDR1 LGHNA, CDR2 YNFKEQ. The ends were cut back, 0 bases at V and 7 bases at J, with 15 bases in the middle. DNA of the CDR3: TGTGCCAGCAGCCAAGAAGTATCGGGGGCCGGGACCCAGTACTTC. The encoded protein is CASSQEVSGAGTQYF.

The chain combines TRBV3-1 (or the pseudogene TRBV3-2) with TRBJ2-2; D is tentatively TRBD1 or TRBD2 (6 bases each). Germline CDR1 LGHDT, CDR2 YNNKEL (reference sequence). This CDR3 contains 17 residues. V lost 1 base and J 4 bases, leaving 16 bases between the germline ends. CDR3 coding DNA: TGTGCCAGCAGCCAAGGACGAGGGGGGACGGGCACCGGGGAGCTGTTTTTT. It encodes CASSQGRGGTGTGELFF.

This clone was seen once. V is TRBV6-1 and J is TRBJ2-7, with TRBD2 identical over 7 bases. The CDR3 has 15 amino acids. V gave up 3 bases and J gave up 0 bases; unmatched junction bases: 5. Per germline, CDR1 MNHNS and CDR2 SASEGT. The CDR3 sequence is CASSEMAGDSYEQYF. DNA of the CDR3: TGTGCCAGCAGTGAGATGGCGGGGGACTCCTACGAGCAGTACTTC.

A single count supports this clone. The rearrangement joins TRBV3-1 (or the pseudogene TRBV3-2) to TRBJ1-6; D might be TRBD1 (5 bases). Per germline, CDR1 LGHDT and CDR2 YNNKEL (reference sequence). The CDR3 spans 14 residues. Trimming took 4 bases from V and 5 from J, leaving 9 bases between them. CDR3 loop: CASSRGGNNSPLHF. The CDR3 nucleotides are TGTGCCAGCAGCCGCGGGGGGAATAATTCACCCCTCCACTTT.

V usage is TRBV6-5 and J usage is TRBJ2-7, with D perhaps TRBD1 (6 bases). V lost 8 bases and J lost 2, with 16 bases in between. Germline V lookup: CDR1 MNHEY, CDR2 SVGAGI. The CDR3 spans 14 residues. The CDR3: CASGTRTDTYEQYV. CDR3 DNA: TGTGCCAGCGGTACGCGGACAGACACCTACGAGCAGTACGTC.

The chain has TRBV5-6 and TRBJ1-6; no firm D call. The CDR3 extends over 16 amino acids. The V gene's germline CDR1 is SGHDT and CDR2 YYEEEE. Trimming removed 1 base from V and 6 bases from J, with 14 bases in between. The CDR3, as DNA: TGTGCCAGCAGCTTGTTGCAACCTACCTTTAATTCACCCCTCCACTTT. Translating it yields CASSLLQPTFNSPLHF.

This clone was recorded once. The chain couples TRBV19 to TRBJ1-6; 9 positions match TRBD1. The length of the CDR3 is 14 residues. Germline lookup yields CDR1 LNHDA and CDR2 SQIVND (reference sequence). J was trimmed by 10 bases and V by 7 bases; bases with no gene match: 8. The CDR3 sequence: CASTPGQGQSPLHF. The CDR3 DNA sequence: TGTGCCAGTACCCCCGGACAGGGGCAGTCACCCCTCCACTTT.

V gene TRBV4-1 combines with J gene TRBJ1-6; D uncertain. Germline-derived CDR1 and CDR2 are MGHRA and YSYEKL. Deletions cut 4 bases from V and 9 bases from J, with 10 bases between. The CDR3 runs 13 residues. CDR3 in amino acids: CASSPLGSSPLHF. Written as DNA, the CDR3 is TGCGCCAGCAGCCCTTTAGGGAGTTCACCCCTCCACTTT.

This clone appeared once. This chain connects TRBV5-1 to TRBJ2-1, with TRBD1 matching over 9 bases. This CDR3 contains 16 residues. V shed 4 bases, J shed 10 bases, and the junction held 15 bases outside the gene matches. The germline CDR1 and CDR2 sequences are SGHRS and YFSETQ. CDR3 nucleotide sequence: TGCGCCAGCAGCCCCAACACAGGGGGCGCAGGAGGAGAGCAGTTCTTC. The encoded protein is CASSPNTGGAGGEQFF.

The chain combines TRBV5-1 with TRBJ2-5; D unresolved. The germline gives CDR1 SGHRS, CDR2 YFSETQ. CDR3 length equals 15 residues. The germline V and J ends were trimmed by 2 bases and 4 bases, with 15 bases remaining between them. CDR3 nucleotide sequence: TGCGCCAGCAGCTTTCAACCCGACCTAGGAGAGACCCAGTACTTC. As protein: CASSFQPDLGETQYF.

The V and J genes are TRBV3-1 (or the pseudogene TRBV3-2) and TRBJ2-2; D not resolved. The length of the CDR3 is 14 residues. V lost 4 bases and J lost 4, with 10 bases in between. Germline V gene data show CDR1 as LGHDT and CDR2 as YNNKEL (reference sequence). The CDR3, as DNA: TGTGCCAGCAGCCGCTCCGGCCCCACCGGGGAGCTGTTTTTT. This translates into CASSRSGPTGELFF.

V and J are TRBV3-1 (or the pseudogene TRBV3-2) and TRBJ1-1, with D possibly matching TRBD1 (5 bases). Per the germline V gene, CDR1 is LGHDT and CDR2 is YNNKEL (reference sequence). The CDR3 sequence is 13 residues long. Deletions cut 1 base from V and 9 bases from J, with 12 bases between. CDR3 protein: CASSQGQGGKAFF. The CDR3 bases are TGTGCCAGCAGCCAAGGGCAGGGTGGTAAAGCTTTCTTT.

The chain carries TRBV6-2 or TRBV6-3 and TRBJ1-5; D remains ambiguous. The CDR3 covers 17 residues. CDR1 MNHEY and CDR2 SVGEGT come from the germline V gene. Trimming pared 0 bases from V and 4 bases from J, leaving 16 bases between. For the CDR3, the DNA is TGTGCCAGCAGTTACTCCCCGGCCGGGAGCGGGAATCAGCCCCAGCATTTT. Protein: CASSYSPAGSGNQPQHF.

The chain is built from TRBV13 and TRBJ2-7; D not resolved. CDR1 is PRHDT and CDR2 is FYEKMQ in the germline V gene (reference sequence). The CDR3 extends over 12 amino acids. V was cut by 0 bases and J by 9 bases, with 9 bases left in between. The CDR3 is CASSLGQNAQYV. CDR3 in DNA: TGTGCCAGCAGCTTAGGGCAGAACGCGCAGTACGTC.

The gene calls are TRBV6-5 and TRBJ2-2; possibly TRBD1 for D (5 bases). CDR3 length equals 13 residues. The V and J ends lost 10 bases and 5 bases respectively, with 14 bases between them. CDR1 MNHEY and CDR2 SVGAGI come from the germline V gene. The CDR3: CATQGARTGELFF. CDR3 bases: TGTGCCACCCAGGGTGCCAGGACCGGGGAGCTGTTTTTT.